This T cell receptor (beta chain) appears in the sequencing data of a study of T cells in Graves' hyperthyroidism and ophthalmopathy. Study outcomes and limitations: Most clonotypes that expanded in the thyroid above 0.001 also showed up in blood. Ophthalmopathy prediction by the model preceded onset by a median about 6 months.

This CDR3 has 13 residues. CDR1 and CDR2 (germline): ENHRY, SYGVKD. V shed 5 bases, J shed 3 bases, and the junction held 1 base outside the gene matches. Progressors' blood was drawn at hyperthyroidism diagnosis, before ophthalmopathy symptoms. Regarding this clonotype: Its target is not known.

Amplified TCR beta CDR3 regions derived from RNA transcripts. The HTBI primer set drove a first-round RT-PCR of the TCR CDR3. TCRdb reprocessed the multiplex PCR reads with MiXCR, giving one entry per CDR3 protein. The table shows about 260,000 distinct CDR3 sequences, with less than 30% occurring only once. The chain employs TRBV10-3 and TRBJ2-7; 10 bases agree with TRBD2. Material: blood. This TCR derives from a man aged 40-55 years with Graves' hyperthyroidism that later progressed to Graves' ophthalmopathy. In DNA, the CDR3 is TGTGCCATCAGTTCTAGCGGGGGCTACGAGCAGTACTTC. This translates into CAISSSGGYEQYF.